The rows below give T cell receptor beta chains drawn from one sample of a study of blood T cell repertoires in COVID-19. Sequencing was performed with immunoSEQ multiplex PCR; in TCRdb, only in-frame clones are kept and a portion is missing. Among about 160,000 clones, over 80% were seen once, and the ten largest hold roughly 5%. Sequencing was carried out using peripheral blood. The receptor source for this set is a man aged 25-40 years with COVID-19, enrolled during active disease. The CDR3 runs from the conserved cysteine through the conserved F or W. D genes are given only for firm matches. Size tells how often a clone was seen (once, few, many) or the class of an expanded clone, and some rows leave it out.

J,V,size,D,CDR3,DNA
TRBJ2-7,TRBV6-2/TRBV6-3,-,TRBD1,CASSFRQGSTEQYF,TGTGCCAGCAGTTTCCGACAGGGTTCTACCGAGCAGTACTTC
TRBJ1-3,TRBV27,-,-,CASSSLEASGNTIYF,TGTGCCAGCAGTTCCTTGGAGGCCTCTGGAAACACCATATATTTT
TRBJ2-7,TRBV5-5,-,TRBD2,CAYGREGFEQYF,TGTGCCTATGGTCGGGAGGGCTTCGAGCAGTACTTC
TRBJ1-2,TRBV9,few,TRBD1,CASSAGTVYGYTF,TGTGCCAGCAGCGCTGGGACAGTTTATGGCTACACCTTC
TRBJ2-1,TRBV9,once,TRBD2,CASSAAWTSNYEQFF,TGTGCCAGCAGCGCCGCCTGGACTAGCAACTATGAGCAGTTCTTC
TRBJ2-2,TRBV27,-,TRBD1,CASSPTKGQGNTGELFF,TGTGCCAGCAGTCCAACCAAAGGACAGGGGAACACCGGGGAGCTGTTTTTT
TRBJ1-1,TRBV9,-,-,CASSVGTGRVNTEAFF,TGTGCCAGCAGCGTGGGAACAGGGCGAGTGAACACTGAAGCTTTCTTT
TRBJ1-4,TRBV9,-,TRBD1,CASSPRTGLAVNEKLFF,TGTGCCAGCAGCCCGAGGACAGGGCTAGCCGTTAATGAAAAACTGTTTTTT
TRBJ2-5,TRBV20-1,-,TRBD2,CSASGREETQYF,TGCAGTGCTAGTGGGAGGGAAGAGACCCAGTACTTC
TRBJ2-3,TRBV7-6,-,TRBD2,CASSQRLAGGPTDTQYF,TGTGCCAGCAGCCAAAGACTAGCGGGGGGCCCCACAGATACGCAGTATTTT
TRBJ1-1,TRBV6-6,once,TRBD1,CASITGDPPRAFF,TGTGCCAGCATAACAGGGGACCCCCCGAGAGCTTTCTTT
TRBJ1-5,TRBV21-1,-,-,CASSPKVGHRPENSNQPQHF,TGTGCCAGCAGCCCAAAAGTAGGGCACAGGCCAGAGAATAGCAATCAGCCCCAGCATTTT
TRBJ1-2,TRBV6-5,-,-,CASSYLGVTNYGYTF,TGTGCCAGCAGTTATTTGGGAGTCACTAACTATGGCTACACCTTC